This paragraph reports one TCR beta chain. Its target is unknown. The record originates from a study of OX40 agonist ivuxolimab in advanced cancers. Study-level information: The drug used for patients, ivuxolimab, was an agonistic anti-OX40 (CD134) antibody. Six ivuxolimab dose levels, 0.01 to 10 mg/kg, were given intravenously every 2 weeks.

Study-wide results and limits: With doses of 0.1 to 3.0 mg/kg, CD4+ and CD8+ blood T cells had undergone clonal expansion by week 6. Compared with others, partial responders at 0.1-3.0 mg/kg displayed clonal expansion among the lowest.

Produced via immunoSEQ multiplex PCR; TCRdb's table is partial and in-frame only. Of roughly 73,000 clones in the sample, approximately 78% are singletons; the top ten hold 1.1%. This material consisted of CD4+ or CD8+ T cells sorted from blood, taken in a trial of the OX40 agonist ivuxolimab. The receptor was derived from an adult with an advanced solid tumor such as melanoma, head and neck, liver or kidney cancer.

The CDR3 DNA sequence: TGTGCCAGCTCTCAAAGGGGTAGGGACACTGAAGCTTTCTTT. It encodes CASSQRGRDTEAFF. The chain couples TRBV18 to TRBJ1-1; perhaps TRBD1 as D (5 bases). Germline CDR1 reads KGHSH; CDR2 reads LQKENI. Trimming pared 6 bases from V and 3 bases from J, leaving 14 bases between. The CDR3 totals 14 residues.